The sequence of this T cell receptor (beta chain) was determined in a study of blood T cell repertoires in COVID-19. The J segment lost 5 bases and the V segment lost 3 bases, leaving 1 base of the junction unmatched. Germline CDR1 is SGHTA and CDR2 is FQGNSA. CDR3 length equals 14 residues. Here immunoSEQ multiplex PCR was the method, and the copy in TCRdb shows in-frame clones only, minus some. Among about 98,000 clones listed, about 80% were seen once. The chain has TRBV7-2 and TRBJ2-2, with 9 positions matching TRBD2. The source material was peripheral blood. This sequence was found in a man older than 75 with acute or convalescent COVID-19. The chain's CDR3 is CASSFLAGTGELFF. The CDR3 DNA is TGTGCCAGCAGCTTTCTAGCGGGGACCGGGGAGCTGTTTTTT.